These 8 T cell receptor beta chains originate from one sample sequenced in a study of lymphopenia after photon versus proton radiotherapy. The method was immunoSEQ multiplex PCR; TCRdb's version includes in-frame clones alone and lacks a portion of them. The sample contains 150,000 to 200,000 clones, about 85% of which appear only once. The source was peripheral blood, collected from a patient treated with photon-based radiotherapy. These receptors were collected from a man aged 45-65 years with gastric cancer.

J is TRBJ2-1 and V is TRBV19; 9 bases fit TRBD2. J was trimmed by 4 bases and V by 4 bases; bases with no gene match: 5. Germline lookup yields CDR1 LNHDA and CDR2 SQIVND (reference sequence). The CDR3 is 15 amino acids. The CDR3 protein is CASSSTSGLYNEQFF. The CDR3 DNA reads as TGTGCCAGTAGTAGCACTAGCGGGTTATACAATGAGCAGTTCTTC.

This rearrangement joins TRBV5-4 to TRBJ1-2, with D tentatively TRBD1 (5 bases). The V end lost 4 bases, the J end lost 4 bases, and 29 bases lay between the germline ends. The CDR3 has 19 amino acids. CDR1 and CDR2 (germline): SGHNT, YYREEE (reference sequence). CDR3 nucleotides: TGTGCCAGCAGCCTGAAGCCAGGGTCGGCCAACTCTCCAACCTATGGCTACACCTTC. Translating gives CASSLKPGSANSPTYGYTF.

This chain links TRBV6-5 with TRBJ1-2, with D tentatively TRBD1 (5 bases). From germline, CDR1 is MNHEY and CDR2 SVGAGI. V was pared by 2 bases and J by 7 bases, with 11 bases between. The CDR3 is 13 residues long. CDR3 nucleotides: TGTGCCAGCAGTTACATACGAGGGGTTGGCTACACCTTC. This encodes CASSYIRGVGYTF.

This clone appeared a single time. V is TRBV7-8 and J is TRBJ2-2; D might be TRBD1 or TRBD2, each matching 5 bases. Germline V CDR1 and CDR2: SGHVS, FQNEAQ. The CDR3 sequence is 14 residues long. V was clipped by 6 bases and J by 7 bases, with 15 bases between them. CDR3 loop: CASRRRGAGGELFF. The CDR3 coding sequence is TGTGCCAGCAGGCGGAGAGGGGCAGGCGGGGAGCTGTTTTTT.

CDR3 sequence: CASSFGTGRHEQYF. The CDR3 DNA is TGTGCCAGCAGCTTCGGGACAGGGCGCCACGAGCAGTACTTC. The V gene is TRBV5-6, the J gene TRBJ2-7, with TRBD1 matching over 9 bases. Germline V lookup: CDR1 SGHDT, CDR2 YYEEEE. Trimming cost V 2 bases and J 5 bases; bases outside gene matches: 5. The CDR3 is 14 residues long. The full variable domain, in which reference TRBV5-6 and TRBJ2-7 provide the parts outside the CDR3, is DAGVTQSPTHLIKTRGQQVTLRCSPKSGHDTVSWYQQALGQGPQFIFQYYEEEERQRGNFPDRFSGHQFPNYSSELNVNALLLGDSALYLCASSFGTGRHEQYFGPGTRLTVT.

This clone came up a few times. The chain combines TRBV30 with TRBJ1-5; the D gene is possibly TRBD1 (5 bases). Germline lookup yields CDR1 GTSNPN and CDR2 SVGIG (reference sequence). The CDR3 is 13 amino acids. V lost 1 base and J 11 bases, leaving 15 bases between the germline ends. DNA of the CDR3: TGTGCCTGGAGTGATAGGGGAGACTTTGCCCAGCATTTT. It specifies CAWSDRGDFAQHF. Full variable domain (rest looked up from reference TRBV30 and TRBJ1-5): SQTIHQWPATLVQPVGSPLSLECTVEGTSNPNLYWYRQAAGRGLQLLFYSVGIGQISSEVPQNLSASRPQDRQFILSSKKLLLSDSGFYLCAWSDRGDFAQHFGDGTRLSIL.

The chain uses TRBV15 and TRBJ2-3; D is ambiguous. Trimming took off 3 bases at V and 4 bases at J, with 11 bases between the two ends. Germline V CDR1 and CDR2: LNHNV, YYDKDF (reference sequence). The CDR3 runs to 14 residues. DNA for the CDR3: TGTGCCACCAGCAGGGGCTCAGAGCCAGATACGCAGTATTTT. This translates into CATSRGSEPDTQYF.

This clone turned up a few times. CDR3 sequence (DNA): TGTGCAAGTCGCTTAGGGCTATGTGAACCCCAGCATTTT. Its translation: CASRLGLCEPQHF. The rearrangement uses TRBV12-2 and TRBJ1-5. TRBV12-2 counts as a pseudogene. The CDR3 extends over 13 amino acids.